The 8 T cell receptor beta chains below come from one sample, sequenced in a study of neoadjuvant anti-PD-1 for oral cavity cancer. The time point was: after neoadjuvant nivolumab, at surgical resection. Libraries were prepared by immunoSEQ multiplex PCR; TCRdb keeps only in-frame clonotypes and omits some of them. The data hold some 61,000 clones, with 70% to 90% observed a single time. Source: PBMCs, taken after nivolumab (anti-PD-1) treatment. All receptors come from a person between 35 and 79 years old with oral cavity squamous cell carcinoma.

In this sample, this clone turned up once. In DNA form, the CDR3 reads TGTGCCAGCAGCCCGGGACTAGCGGGAGTAGATACGCAGTATTTT. Amino acid sequence: CASSPGLAGVDTQYF. The chain couples TRBV7-3 to TRBJ2-3; 14 nucleotides align to TRBD2. CDR1 and CDR2 from the germline V gene are SGHTA and FQGTGA. Trimming took 5 bases from V and 5 from J; bases not matched to a gene: 3. The CDR3 spans 15 residues.

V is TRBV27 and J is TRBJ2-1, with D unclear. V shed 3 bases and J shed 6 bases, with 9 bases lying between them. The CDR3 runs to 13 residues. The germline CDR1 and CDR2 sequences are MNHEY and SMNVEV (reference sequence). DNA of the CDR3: TGTGCCAGCAGTTTGACTCTTTCCAATGAGCAGTTCTTC. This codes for CASSLTLSNEQFF.

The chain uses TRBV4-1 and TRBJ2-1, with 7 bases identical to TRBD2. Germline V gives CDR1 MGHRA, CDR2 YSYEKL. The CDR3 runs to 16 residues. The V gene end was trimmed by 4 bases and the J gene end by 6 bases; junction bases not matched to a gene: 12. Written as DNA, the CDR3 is TGCGCCAGCAGCCGAGAAGCTAGCGGAATCGGCAATGAGCAGTTCTTC. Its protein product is CASSREASGIGNEQFF.

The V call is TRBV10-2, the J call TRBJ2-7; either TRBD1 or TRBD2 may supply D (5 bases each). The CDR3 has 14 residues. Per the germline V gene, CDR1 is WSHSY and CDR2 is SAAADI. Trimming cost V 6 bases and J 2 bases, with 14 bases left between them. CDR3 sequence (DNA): TGCGCCAGCAGCTCCGGGGACGGGACCTACGAGCAGTACTTC. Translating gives CASSSGDGTYEQYF.

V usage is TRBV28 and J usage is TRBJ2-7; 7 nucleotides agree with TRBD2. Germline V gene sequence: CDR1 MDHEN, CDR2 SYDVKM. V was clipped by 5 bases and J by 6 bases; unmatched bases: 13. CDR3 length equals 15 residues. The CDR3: CASSRSSGRGGEQYF. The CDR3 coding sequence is TGTGCCAGCAGTCGGTCTAGCGGTCGGGGAGGCGAGCAGTACTTC.

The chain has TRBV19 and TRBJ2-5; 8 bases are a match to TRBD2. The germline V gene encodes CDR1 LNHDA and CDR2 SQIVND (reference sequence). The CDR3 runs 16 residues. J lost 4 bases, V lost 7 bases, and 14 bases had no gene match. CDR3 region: CASNNRAGVPRETQYF. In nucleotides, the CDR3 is TGTGCCAGTAACAACCGAGCGGGAGTCCCTAGAGAGACCCAGTACTTC.

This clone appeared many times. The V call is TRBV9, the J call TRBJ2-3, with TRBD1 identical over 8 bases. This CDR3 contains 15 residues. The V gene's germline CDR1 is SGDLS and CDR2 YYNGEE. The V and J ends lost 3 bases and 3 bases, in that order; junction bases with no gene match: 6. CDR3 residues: CASSAYRGETDTQYF. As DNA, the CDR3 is TGTGCCAGCAGCGCATACAGGGGGGAGACAGATACGCAGTATTTT.

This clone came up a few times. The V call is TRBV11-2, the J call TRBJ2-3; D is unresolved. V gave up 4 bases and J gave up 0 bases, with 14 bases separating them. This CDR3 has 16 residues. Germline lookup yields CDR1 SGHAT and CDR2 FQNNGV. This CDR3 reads CASSSPTRSSTDTQYF. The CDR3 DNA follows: TGTGCCAGCAGCTCCCCCACCCGGTCTAGCACAGATACGCAGTATTTT.